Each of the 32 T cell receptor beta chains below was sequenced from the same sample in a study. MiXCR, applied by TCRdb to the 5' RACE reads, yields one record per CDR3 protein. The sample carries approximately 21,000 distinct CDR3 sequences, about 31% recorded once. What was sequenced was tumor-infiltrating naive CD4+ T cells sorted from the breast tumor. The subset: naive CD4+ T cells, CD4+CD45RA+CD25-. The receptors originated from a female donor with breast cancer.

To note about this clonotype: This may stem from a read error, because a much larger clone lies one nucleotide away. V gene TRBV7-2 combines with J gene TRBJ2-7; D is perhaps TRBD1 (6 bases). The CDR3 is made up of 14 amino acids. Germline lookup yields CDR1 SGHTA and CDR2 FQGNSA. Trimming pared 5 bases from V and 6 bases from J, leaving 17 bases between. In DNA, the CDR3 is TGTGCCAGCAGCCAGGACAGCGTACCCCGCGAGCAGTACTTC. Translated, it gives CASSQDSVPREQYF.

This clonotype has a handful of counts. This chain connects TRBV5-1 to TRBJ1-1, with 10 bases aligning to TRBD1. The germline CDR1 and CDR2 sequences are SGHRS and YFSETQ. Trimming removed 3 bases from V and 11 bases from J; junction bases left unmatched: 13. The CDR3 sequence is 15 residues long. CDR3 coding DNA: TGCGCCAGCAGCTCTCAAAGCCGGGACAGGGGATTTGCTTTCTTT. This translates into CASSSQSRDRGFAFF.

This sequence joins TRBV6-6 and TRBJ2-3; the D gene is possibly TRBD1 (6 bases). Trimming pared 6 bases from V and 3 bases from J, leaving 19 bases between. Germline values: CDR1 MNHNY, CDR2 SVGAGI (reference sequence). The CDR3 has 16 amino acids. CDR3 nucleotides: TGTGCCAGCAGGCCGAAACAGGGTGAGGGGACAGATACGCAGTATTTT. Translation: CASRPKQGEGTDTQYF.

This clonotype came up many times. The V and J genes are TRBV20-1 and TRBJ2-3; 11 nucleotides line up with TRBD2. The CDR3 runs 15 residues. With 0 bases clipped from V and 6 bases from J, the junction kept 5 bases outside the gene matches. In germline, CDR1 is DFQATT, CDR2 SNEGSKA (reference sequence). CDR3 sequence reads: CSARDSGREGDTQYF. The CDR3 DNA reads TGCAGTGCTAGAGATAGCGGGAGGGAGGGCGATACGCAGTATTTT.

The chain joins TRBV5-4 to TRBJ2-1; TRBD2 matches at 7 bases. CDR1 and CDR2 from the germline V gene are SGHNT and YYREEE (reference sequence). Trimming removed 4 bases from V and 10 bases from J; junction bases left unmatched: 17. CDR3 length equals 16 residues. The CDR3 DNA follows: TGTGCCAGCAGCCCCGGGACTAACCGAAGTGGGGGGGAGCAGTTCTTC. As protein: CASSPGTNRSGGEQFF.

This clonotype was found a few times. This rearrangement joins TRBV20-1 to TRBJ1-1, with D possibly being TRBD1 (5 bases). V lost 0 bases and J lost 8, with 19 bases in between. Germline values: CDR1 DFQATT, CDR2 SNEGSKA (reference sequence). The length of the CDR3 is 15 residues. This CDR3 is CSARDRRGGKEEAFF. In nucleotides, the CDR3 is TGCAGTGCTAGAGATCGAAGGGGCGGAAAGGAGGAAGCTTTCTTT.

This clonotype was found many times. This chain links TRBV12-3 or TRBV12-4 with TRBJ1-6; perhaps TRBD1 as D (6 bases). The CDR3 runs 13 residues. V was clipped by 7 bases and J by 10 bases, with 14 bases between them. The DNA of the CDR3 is TGTGCCAGCACCTTGACAGGCCAGTCACCCCTCCACTTT. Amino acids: CASTLTGQSPLHF.

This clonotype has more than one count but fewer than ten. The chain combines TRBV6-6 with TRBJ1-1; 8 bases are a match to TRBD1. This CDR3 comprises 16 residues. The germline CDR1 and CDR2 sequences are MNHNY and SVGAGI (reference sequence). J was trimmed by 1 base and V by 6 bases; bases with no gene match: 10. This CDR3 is CASSSAMGQENTEAFF. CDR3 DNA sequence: TGTGCCAGCAGCTCCGCGATGGGACAGGAGAACACTGAAGCTTTCTTT.

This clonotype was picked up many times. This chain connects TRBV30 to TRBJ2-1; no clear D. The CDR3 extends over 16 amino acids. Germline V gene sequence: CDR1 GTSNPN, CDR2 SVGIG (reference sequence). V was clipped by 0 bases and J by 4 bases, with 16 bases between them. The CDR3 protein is CAWSVGYSPLYNEQFF. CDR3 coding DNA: TGTGCCTGGAGTGTAGGATATTCCCCCCTATACAATGAGCAGTTCTTC. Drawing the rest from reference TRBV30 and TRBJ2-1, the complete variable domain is SQTIHQWPATLVQPVGSPLSLECTVEGTSNPNLYWYRQAAGRGLQLLFYSVGIGQISSEVPQNLSASRPQDRQFILSSKKLLLSDSGFYLCAWSVGYSPLYNEQFFGPGTRLTVL.

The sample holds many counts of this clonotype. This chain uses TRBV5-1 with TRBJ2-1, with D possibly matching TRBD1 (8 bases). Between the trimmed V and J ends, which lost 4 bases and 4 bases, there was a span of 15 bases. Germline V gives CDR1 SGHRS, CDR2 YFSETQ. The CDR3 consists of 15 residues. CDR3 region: CASSGGDRSYNEQFF. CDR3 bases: TGCGCCAGCAGCGGGGGGGACAGGTCTTACAATGAGCAGTTCTTC.

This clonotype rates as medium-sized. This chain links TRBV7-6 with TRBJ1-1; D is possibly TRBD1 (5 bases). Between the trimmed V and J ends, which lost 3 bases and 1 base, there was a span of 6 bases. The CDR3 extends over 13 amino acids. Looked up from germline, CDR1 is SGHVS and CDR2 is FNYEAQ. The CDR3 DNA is TGTGCCAGCAGCTTTGGGGCGAACACTGAAGCTTTCTTT. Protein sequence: CASSFGANTEAFF.

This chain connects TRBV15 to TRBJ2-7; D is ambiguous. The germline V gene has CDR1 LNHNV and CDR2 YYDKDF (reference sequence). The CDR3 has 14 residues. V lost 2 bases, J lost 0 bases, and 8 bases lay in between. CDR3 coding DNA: TGTGCCACCAGCAGATACGATATCTCCTACGAGCAGTACTTC. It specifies CATSRYDISYEQYF.

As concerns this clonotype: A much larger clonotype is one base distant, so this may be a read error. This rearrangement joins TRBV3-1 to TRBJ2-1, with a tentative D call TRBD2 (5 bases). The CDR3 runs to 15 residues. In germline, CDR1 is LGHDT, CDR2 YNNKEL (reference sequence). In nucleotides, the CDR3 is TGTGTCAGCAGCCAAAGACTGGCGGGCTACAATGAGCAGTTCTTC. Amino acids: CVSSQRLAGYNEQFF.

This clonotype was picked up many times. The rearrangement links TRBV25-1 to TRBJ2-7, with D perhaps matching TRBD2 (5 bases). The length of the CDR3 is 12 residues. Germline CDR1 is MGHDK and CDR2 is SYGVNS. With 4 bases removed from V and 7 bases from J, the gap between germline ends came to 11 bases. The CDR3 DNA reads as TGTGCCAGCAGTGCGCGGACGGGGGAGCAGTACTTC. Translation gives CASSARTGEQYF.

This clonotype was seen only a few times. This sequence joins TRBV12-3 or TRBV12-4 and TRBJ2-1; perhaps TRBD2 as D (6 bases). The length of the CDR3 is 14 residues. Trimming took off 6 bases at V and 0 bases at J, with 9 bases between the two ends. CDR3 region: CASRDGGSYNEQFF. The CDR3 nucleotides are TGTGCCAGCAGGGACGGGGGCTCCTACAATGAGCAGTTCTTC.

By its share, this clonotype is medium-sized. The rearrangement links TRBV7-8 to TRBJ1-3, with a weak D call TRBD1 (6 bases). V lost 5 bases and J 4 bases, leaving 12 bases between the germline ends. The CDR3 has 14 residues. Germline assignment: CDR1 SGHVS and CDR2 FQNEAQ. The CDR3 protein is CASSPRTVGNTIYF. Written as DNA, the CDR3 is TGTGCCAGCAGCCCGAGGACAGTCGGAAACACCATATATTTT.

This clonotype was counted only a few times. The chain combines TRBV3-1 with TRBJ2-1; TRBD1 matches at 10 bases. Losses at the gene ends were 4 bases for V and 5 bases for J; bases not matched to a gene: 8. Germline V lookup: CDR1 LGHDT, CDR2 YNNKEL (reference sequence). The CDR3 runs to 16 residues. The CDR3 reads CASSPDRGREHNEQFF. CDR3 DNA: TGTGCCAGCAGCCCAGACAGGGGGCGCGAGCACAATGAGCAGTTCTTC.

CDR3 sequence reads: CASSSGAGGYTF. The CDR3, as DNA: TGTGCCAGCAGCTCAGGGGCTGGTGGCTACACCTTC. V gene TRBV6-5 combines with J gene TRBJ1-2, with D perhaps matching TRBD1 (6 bases). Trimming left V 6 bases short and J 7 bases short, with 12 bases between. CDR1 and CDR2 from the germline V gene are MNHEY and SVGAGI. The CDR3 spans 12 residues.

The DNA for the CDR3 is TGTGCCAGCAGACCGACAGGGCTTGATTACAATGAGCAGTTCTTC. Its protein is CASRPTGLDYNEQFF. V usage is TRBV7-6 and J usage is TRBJ2-1, with 7 bases identical to TRBD1. CDR1 and CDR2 (germline): SGHVS, FNYEAQ. This CDR3 contains 15 residues. V was pared by 6 bases and J by 4 bases, with 9 bases of the junction left unmatched. The full variable domain, in which reference TRBV7-6 and TRBJ2-1 provide the parts outside the CDR3, is GAGVSQSPRYKVTKRGQDVALRCDPISGHVSLYWYRQALGQGPEFLTYFNYEAQQDKSGLPNDRFSAERPEGSISTLTIQRTEQRDSAMYRCASRPTGLDYNEQFFGPGTRLTVL.

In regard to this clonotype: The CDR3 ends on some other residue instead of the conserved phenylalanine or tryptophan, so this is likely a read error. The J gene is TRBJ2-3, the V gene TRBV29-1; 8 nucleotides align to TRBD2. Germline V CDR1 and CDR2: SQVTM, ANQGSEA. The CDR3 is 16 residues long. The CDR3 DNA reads TGCGGCGTTGAACCCCTCACGAGCGGGAGTGCAGATACGCAGTATCTT. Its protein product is CGVEPLTSGSADTQYL.

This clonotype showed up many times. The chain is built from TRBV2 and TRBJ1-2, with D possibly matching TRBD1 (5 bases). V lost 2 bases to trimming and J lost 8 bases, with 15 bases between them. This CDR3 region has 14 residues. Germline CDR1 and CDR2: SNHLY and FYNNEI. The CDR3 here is CASSEWGIIRGYTF. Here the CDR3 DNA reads TGTGCCAGCAGTGAATGGGGGATCATTCGAGGCTACACCTTC. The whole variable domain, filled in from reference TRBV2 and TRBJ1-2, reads EPEVTQTPSHQVTQMGQEVILRCVPISNHLYFYWYRQILGQKVEFLVSFYNNEISEKSEIFDDQFSVERPDGSNFTLKIRSTKLEDSAMYFCASSEWGIIRGYTFGSGTRLTVV.

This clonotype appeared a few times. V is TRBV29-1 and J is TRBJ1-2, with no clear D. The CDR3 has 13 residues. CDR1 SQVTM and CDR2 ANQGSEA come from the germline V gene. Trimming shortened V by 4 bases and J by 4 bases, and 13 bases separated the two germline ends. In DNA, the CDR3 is TGCAGCGTTGTCACGGGTGGTCGCTATGGCTACACCTTC. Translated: CSVVTGGRYGYTF.

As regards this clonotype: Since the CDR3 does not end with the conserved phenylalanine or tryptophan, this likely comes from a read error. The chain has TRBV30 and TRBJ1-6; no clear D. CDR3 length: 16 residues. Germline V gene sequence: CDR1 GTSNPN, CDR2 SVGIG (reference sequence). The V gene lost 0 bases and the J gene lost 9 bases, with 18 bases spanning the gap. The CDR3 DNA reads TGTGCCTGGAGTGTATCACGGCCCCAAGGAGGTTCACCCCTCCACTCT. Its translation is CAWSVSRPQGGSPLHS.

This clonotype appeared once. CDR3 nucleotide sequence: TGCAGTGCCAGACTAGCGGGAGGAGGCTACGAGACCCAGTACTTC. It encodes CSARLAGGGYETQYF. The chain couples TRBV20-1 to TRBJ2-5; 13 bases agree with TRBD2. Germline CDR1 reads DFQATT; CDR2 reads SNEGSKA (reference sequence). V shed 6 bases, J shed 5 bases, and the junction held 9 bases outside the gene matches. This CDR3 is built from 15 residues.

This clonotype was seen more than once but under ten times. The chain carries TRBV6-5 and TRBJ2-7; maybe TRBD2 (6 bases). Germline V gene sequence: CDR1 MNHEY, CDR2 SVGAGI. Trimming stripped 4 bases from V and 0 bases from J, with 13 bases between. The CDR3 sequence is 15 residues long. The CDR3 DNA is TGTGCCAGCAGTTTCCGGGACGGGAGCTCCTACGAGCAGTACTTC. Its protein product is CASSFRDGSSYEQYF.

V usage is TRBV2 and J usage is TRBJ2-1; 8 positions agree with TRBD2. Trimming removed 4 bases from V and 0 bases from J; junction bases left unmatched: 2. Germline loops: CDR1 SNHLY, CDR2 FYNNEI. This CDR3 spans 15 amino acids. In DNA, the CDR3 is TGTGCCAGCAGTGTAGCGGGAATCTCCTACAATGAGCAGTTCTTC. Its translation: CASSVAGISYNEQFF.

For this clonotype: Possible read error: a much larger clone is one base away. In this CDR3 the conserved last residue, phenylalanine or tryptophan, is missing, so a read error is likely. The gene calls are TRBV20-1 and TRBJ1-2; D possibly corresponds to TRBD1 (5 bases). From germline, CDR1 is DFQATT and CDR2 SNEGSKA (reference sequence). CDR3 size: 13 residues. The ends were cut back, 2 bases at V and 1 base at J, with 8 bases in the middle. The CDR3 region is CSARKGVNYGYTS. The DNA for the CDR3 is TGCAGTGCTAGAAAAGGGGTTAACTATGGCTACACCTCC.

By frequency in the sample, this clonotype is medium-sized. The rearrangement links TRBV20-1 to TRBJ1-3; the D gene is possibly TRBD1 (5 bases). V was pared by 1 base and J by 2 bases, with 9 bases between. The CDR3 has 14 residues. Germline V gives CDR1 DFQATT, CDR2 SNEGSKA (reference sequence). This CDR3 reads CSARGPGTGNTIYF. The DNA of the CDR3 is TGCAGTGCTAGAGGTCCAGGGACTGGAAACACCATATATTTT.

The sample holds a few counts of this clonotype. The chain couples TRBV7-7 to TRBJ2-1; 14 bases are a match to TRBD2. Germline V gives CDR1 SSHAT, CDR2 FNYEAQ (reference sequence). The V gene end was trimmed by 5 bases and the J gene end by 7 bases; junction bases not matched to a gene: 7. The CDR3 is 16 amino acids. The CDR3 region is CASSEGLAGEGNEQFF. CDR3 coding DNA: TGTGCCAGCAGCGAGGGACTAGCGGGAGAGGGAAATGAGCAGTTCTTC.

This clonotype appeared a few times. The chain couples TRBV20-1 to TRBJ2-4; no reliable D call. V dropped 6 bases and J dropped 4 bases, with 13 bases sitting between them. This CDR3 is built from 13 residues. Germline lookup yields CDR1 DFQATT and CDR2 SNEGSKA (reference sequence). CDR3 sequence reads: CSASRTAKNIQYF. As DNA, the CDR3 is TGCAGTGCCAGCAGGACGGCAAAAAACATTCAGTACTTC.

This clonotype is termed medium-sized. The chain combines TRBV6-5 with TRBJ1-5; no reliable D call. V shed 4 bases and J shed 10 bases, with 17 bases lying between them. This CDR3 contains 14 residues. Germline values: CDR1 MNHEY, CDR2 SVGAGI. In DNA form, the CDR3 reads TGTGCCAGCAGTTCCATACGCGCTCCAGGACCCCAGCATTTT. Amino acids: CASSSIRAPGPQHF.

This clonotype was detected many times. CDR3 coding DNA: TGTGCCAGCAGGGACACGGGACAACCCAATCAGCCCCAGCATTTT. It specifies CASRDTGQPNQPQHF. The V gene is TRBV2, the J gene TRBJ1-5, with D possibly matching TRBD1 (6 bases). This CDR3 has 15 amino acids. Germline CDR1 reads SNHLY; CDR2 reads FYNNEI. V dropped 6 bases and J dropped 3 bases, with 15 bases sitting between them. The whole variable domain, remainder taken from reference TRBV2 and TRBJ1-5, is EPEVTQTPSHQVTQMGQEVILRCVPISNHLYFYWYRQILGQKVEFLVSFYNNEISEKSEIFDDQFSVERPDGSNFTLKIRSTKLEDSAMYFCASRDTGQPNQPQHFGDGTRLSIL.